Reported below is one T cell receptor beta chain. Its specificity is unknown. The treatment is: approximately 18 received Ad26.COV2.S at low or high dose, single or two shots; about five received placebo; per-sample allocation not given. Vaccine and placebo recipients were sampled on day 63 after the first injection. In the vaccine, an Ad26 vector expressed the SARS-CoV-2 spike of the Wuhan strain. The CDR3 is made up of 22 amino acids. Germline CDR1 and CDR2: SGHTA and FQGNSA. V lost 0 bases and J lost 0, with 29 bases in between. The repertoire was sequenced with immunoSEQ multiplex PCR; TCRdb's copy has only in-frame clones and lacks some. The sample shows about 460,000 clones, roughly 87% of them seen only once. The data belong to a study of Ad26.COV2.S vaccination and SARS-CoV-2 variants. The wider study: Donor joined the COV1001 Ad26.COV2.S trial arm.

Notes on the study in general: Spike-specific TCR breadth was greater after Ad26.COV2.S than placebo.

The J gene is TRBJ1-1, the V gene TRBV7-2; D unresolved. The clonotype comes from a person between 18 and 60 years old who received the Ad26.COV2.S COVID-19 vaccine or a placebo. The source was peripheral blood, collected in a trial of Ad26.COV2.S vaccine versus placebo. In DNA form, the CDR3 reads TGTGCCAGCAGCTTAGCGGCCTGGGTTAGGGTTACGCTAGACTCCATGAACACTGAAGCTTTCTTT. Residues: CASSLAAWVRVTLDSMNTEAFF.